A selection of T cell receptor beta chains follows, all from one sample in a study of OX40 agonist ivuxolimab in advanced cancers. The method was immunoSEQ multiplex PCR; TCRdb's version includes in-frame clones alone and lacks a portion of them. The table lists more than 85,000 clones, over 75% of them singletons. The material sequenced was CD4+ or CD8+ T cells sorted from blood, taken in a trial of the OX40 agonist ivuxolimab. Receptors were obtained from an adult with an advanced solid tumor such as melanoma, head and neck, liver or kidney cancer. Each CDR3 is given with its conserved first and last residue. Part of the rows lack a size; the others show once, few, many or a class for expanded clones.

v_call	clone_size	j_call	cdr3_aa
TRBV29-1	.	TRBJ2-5	CSGKKGGETQYF
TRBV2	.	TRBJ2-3	CASSERGAGGLGDTQYF
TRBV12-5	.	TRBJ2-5	CASGLDRGKTQYF
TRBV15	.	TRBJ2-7	CATSRDSREFNEQYF
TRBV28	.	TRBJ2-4	CASETSGTLAKNIQYF
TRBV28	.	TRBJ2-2	CASTQPASGNTGELFF
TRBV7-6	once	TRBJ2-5	CASSLSRQETQYF
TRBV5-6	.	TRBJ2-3	CASSLGVYRTSTDTQYF
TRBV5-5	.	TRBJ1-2	CASSSGGGNYGYTF
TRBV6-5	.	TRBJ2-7	CASSYSGTGSYEQYF
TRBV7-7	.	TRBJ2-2	CASSETRSGELFF
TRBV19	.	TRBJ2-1	CASSISGHRNEQFF
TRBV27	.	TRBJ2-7	CASRRSLDEQYF
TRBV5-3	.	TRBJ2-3	CARSFGLADSTDTQYF
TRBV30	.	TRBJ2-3	CACSLAGGVDTQYF
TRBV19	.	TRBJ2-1	CASSNRDRNNEQFF
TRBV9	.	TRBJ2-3	CASSGSGRADTQYF
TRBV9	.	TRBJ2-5	CASSVGGLAGSYQETQYF
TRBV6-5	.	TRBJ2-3	CASQKDSTDTQYF
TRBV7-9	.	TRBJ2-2	CASSRTGNTGELFF
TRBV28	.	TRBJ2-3	CASSSPGTGVGTQYF
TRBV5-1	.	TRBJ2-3	CASSEPGGTDTQYF
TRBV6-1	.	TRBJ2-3	CASSEGRGADTQYF
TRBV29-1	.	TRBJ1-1	CSVERGVNTEAFF
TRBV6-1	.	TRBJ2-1	CASSEEAPSYNEQFF
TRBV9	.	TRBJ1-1	CASSVDPGATEAFF
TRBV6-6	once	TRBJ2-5	CASSYRSGLETQYF
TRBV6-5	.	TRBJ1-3	CASSEDRDGNTIYF
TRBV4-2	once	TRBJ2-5	CASSQDLAGGYETQYF
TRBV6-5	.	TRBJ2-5	CASSYSGGSKTQYF
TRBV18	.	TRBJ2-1	CASSPLPPQRSYNEQFF
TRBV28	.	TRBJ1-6	CASSLPGTGVSPLHF
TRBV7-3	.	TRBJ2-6	CASRASGANVLTF
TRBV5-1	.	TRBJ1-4	CASSFTGDTNEKLFF
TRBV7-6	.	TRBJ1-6	CASSPRQDSPLHF